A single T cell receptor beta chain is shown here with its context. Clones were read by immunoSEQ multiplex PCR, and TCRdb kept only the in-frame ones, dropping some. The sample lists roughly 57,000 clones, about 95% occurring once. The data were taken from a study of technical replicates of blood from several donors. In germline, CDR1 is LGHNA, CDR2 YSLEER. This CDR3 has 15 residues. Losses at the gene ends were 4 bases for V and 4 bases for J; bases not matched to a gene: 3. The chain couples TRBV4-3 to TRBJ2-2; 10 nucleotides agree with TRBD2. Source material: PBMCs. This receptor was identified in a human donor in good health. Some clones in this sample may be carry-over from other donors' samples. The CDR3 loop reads CASSPSGGGTGELFF. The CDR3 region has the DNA TGCGCCAGCAGCCCAAGCGGGGGGGGCACCGGGGAGCTGTTTTTT.